This T cell receptor beta chain was sequenced for a study of blood T cells in healthy people across ages. Isolation of PBMCs gave at least 7 million cells per sample. Germline CDR1 and CDR2: KGHSH and LQKENI. The ends lost 9 bases at V and 3 bases at J; junction bases unmatched: 5. The CDR3 runs 13 residues. Primers used in a second PCR of roughly 6 to 12 cycles were a sample-barcoded 5' primer and a J-beta primer mix. TCRdb called the 5' RACE reads again in MiXCR, with one record for every CDR3 protein. The data hold nearly 800,000 distinct CDR3 sequences, with about 56% observed a single time. Sequencing was done on a sample of blood. This TCR came from a man aged 35 to 55 in good health. The gene calls are TRBV18 and TRBJ2-7, with TRBD2 identical over 10 bases. CDR3 in DNA: TGTGCCAGTTTCGGGACTAGCGACTACGAGCAGTACTTC. Translated, it gives CASFGTSDYEQYF.